This T cell receptor (beta chain) emerged from a study of cytomegalovirus exposure and HLA in healthy donors. For this clone: Its antigen is still unknown.

Study outcomes and limitations: Association of approximately 16,000 TCR beta sequences with HLA alleles was found at 0.05 false discovery rate in a later analysis. Rates of TCR association differed by HLA locus in a later analysis, with DRB1 highest and HLA-C lowest. In an earlier analysis, most TCR beta V segments were productive about 87% or about 30% of the time.

It was with 60 Vbeta and 13 Jbeta primers that the PCR ran. Some clones are missing from TCRdb's copy, which holds only in-frame ones; the method was immunoSEQ multiplex PCR. The sample consists of 100,000 to 150,000 clones, just under 75% of them appearing once. Despite likely unrecorded immune exposures, the donors were nominally healthy at the time of sampling. CDR3 length equals 18 residues. This sequence originates from a man in his sixties in good health and CMV-seropositive. The sequencing input was PBMCs. The chain employs TRBV21-1 and TRBJ2-2; the table's D call, TRBD2, was not checked against the DNA. TRBV21-1 is recorded as a pseudogene. The CDR3 reads CASSKRLSEVANTGELFF. CDR3 DNA: TGTGCCAGCAGCAAAAGGTTAAGCGAAGTCGCGAACACCGGGGAGCTGTTTTTT.